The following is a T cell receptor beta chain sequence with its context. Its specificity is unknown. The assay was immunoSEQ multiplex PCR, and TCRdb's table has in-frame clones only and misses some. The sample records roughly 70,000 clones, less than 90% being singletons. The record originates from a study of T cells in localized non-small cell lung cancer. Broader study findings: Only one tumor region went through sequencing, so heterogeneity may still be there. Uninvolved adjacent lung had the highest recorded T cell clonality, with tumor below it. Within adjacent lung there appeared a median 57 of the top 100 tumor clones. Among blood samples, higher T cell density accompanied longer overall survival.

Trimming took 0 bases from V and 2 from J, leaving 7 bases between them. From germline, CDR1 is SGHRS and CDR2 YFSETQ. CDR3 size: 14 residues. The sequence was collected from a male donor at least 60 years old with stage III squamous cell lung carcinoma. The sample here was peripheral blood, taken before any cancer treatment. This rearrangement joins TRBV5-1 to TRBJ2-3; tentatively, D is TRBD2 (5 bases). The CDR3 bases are TGCGCCAGCAGCTTGGCGAGGGCCACAGATACGCAGTATTTT. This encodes CASSLARATDTQYF.